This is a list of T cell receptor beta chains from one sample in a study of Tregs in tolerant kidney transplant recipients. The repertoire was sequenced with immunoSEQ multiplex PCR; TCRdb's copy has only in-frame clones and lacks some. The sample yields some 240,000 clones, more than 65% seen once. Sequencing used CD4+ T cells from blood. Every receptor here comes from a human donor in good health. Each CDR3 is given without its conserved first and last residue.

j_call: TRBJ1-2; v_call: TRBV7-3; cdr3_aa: ASSETGVDGYT
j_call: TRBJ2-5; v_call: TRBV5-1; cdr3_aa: ASSLDTTRY
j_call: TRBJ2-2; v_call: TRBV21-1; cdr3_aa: ASSPTTGQGKIGELF
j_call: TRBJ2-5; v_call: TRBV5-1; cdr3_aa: ASSLPLGPEQETQY
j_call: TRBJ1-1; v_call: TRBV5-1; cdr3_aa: ASNVGTGSEAF
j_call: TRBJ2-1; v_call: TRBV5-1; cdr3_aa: ASLGGPGSTYNEQF
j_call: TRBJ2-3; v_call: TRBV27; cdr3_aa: ASSLSRETSTDTQY
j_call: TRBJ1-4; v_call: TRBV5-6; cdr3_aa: ASSWLQGIGEKLF
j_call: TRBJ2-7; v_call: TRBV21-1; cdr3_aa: ASSTPKGIQVEYYYEQY
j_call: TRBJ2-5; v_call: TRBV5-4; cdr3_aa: ASSLVDQETQY
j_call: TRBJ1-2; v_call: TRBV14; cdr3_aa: ASSQGRFYGYT
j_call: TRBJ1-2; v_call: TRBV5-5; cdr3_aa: ASSRSLSGDGYT
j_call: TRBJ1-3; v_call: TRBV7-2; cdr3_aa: ASSLGQGAGNTIY
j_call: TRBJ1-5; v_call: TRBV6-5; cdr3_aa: ASSYSKGYSNQPQH
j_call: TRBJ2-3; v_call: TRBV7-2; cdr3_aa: ASSLGGAGTDTQY
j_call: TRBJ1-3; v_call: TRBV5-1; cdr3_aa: ASSLDRGSPGNTIY
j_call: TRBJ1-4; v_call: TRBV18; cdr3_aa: ASSPLGESNEKLF
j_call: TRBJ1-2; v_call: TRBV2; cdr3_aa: ASSRQGARGYT